This record covers a single T cell receptor (beta chain). The CDR3 end shows no conserved phenylalanine or tryptophan, and so a read error is likely. The data are from a study of T cells in Graves' hyperthyroidism and ophthalmopathy. Study-level background: At the time of initial diagnosis and before any treatment, peripheral blood was collected.

Clinical symptoms, serum thyroxine, TRAb, thyroid ultrasound and orbital computed tomography established diagnosis. Fresh peripheral blood, 10 ml, yielded the PBMCs. This CDR3 spans 14 amino acids. V was trimmed by 3 bases and J by 0 bases, leaving 6 bases between them. CDR1 is MGHDK and CDR2 is SYGVNS in the germline V gene. Regions amplified from RNA transcripts were the TCR beta CDR3 regions. TCR CDR3 underwent first-round RT-PCR with the HTBI primer set. TCRdb recomputed calls from the multiplex PCR reads with MiXCR, one row per CDR3 protein. Of about 360,000 distinct CDR3 sequences listed, under 15% were seen once; the top ten hold 9.2%.

This rearrangement joins TRBV25-1 to TRBJ1-3; D is unclear. This sequence was found in a woman aged 18-29 years with Graves' hyperthyroidism. Sequenced sample: blood. CDR3 protein: CASSDSSSGNTIYS. The CDR3 region has the DNA TGTGCCAGCAGTGATTCGAGCTCTGGAAACACCATATATTCT.